Following are 19 T cell receptor beta chains from one sample sequenced in a study of control samples from healthy donors and cancer patients. TCRdb keeps only in-frame clones here, not all; method: immunoSEQ multiplex PCR. This table holds fewer than 90,000 clones, around 87% found once. Sequencing was performed on blood. The receptors come from a man aged 45-60 years in good health.

The chain joins TRBV18 to TRBJ1-1; 7 nucleotides align to TRBD1. CDR1 and CDR2 (germline): KGHSH, LQKENI. Germline trimming cut 5 bases from V and 1 base from J; bases unmatched to any gene: 7. The CDR3 contains 15 residues. The CDR3 protein is CASSTQQGTNTEAFF. CDR3 nucleotide sequence: TGTGCCAGCTCAACCCAACAGGGGACGAACACTGAAGCTTTCTTT.

Comment on this clone: A far larger clone lies a single base away; this is likely a read error. The chain combines TRBV10-1 with TRBJ2-2; a weak D match, TRBD2 (7 bases). The CDR3 length is 14 residues. The V end was cut by 7 bases, the J end by 5 bases, with 14 bases between. Germline CDR1 is WNHNN and CDR2 is SYGVQD (reference sequence). CDR3 bases: TGCGCCAGCATGCCGAGGGGGGGGACCGGGGAGCTGTTTTTT. It is translated as CASMPRGGTGELFF.

The V and J genes are TRBV6-4 and TRBJ2-5, with a possible D match to TRBD2 (6 bases). The CDR3 sequence is 15 residues long. CDR1 MRHNA and CDR2 SNTAGT come from the germline V gene. V lost 5 bases and J lost 4, with 17 bases in between. CDR3 amino acids: CASSITGGAGETQYF. The CDR3 coding sequence is TGTGCCAGCAGTATAACCGGCGGGGCAGGAGAGACCCAGTACTTC.

V gene TRBV5-6 combines with J gene TRBJ1-3, with TRBD1 identical over 12 bases. CDR1 is SGHDT and CDR2 is YYEEEE in the germline V gene. Losses at the gene ends were 2 bases for V and 9 bases for J; bases not matched to a gene: 15. The CDR3 has 18 amino acids. The CDR3, as DNA: TGTGCCAGCAGCTTCGGGACAGGGGGCGCCGGGCCTTTAGGCACCATATATTTT. Its translation: CASSFGTGGAGPLGTIYF.

The rearrangement uses TRBV24-1 and TRBJ2-1, with TRBD2 identical over 8 bases. Germline CDR1 reads KGHDR; CDR2 reads SFDVKD. The CDR3 is 16 amino acids. V lost 1 base to trimming and J lost 4 bases; unmatched junction nucleotides: 5. The CDR3 nucleotides are TGTGCCACCAGTGATTTACGCGGGGGGCAGTACAATGAGCAGTTCTTC. Translating it yields CATSDLRGGQYNEQFF.

This chain uses TRBV23-1 with TRBJ1-2, with 10 positions matching TRBD1. TRBV23-1 is annotated as an ORF whose role is uncertain. The J segment lost 4 bases and the V segment lost 2 bases, leaving 7 bases of the junction unmatched. This CDR3 has 16 amino acids. For the CDR3, the DNA is TGCGCCAGCAGTCAACCGGGACAGGGGTTGGGCTATGGCTACACCTTC. This sequence encodes CASSQPGQGLGYGYTF.

The V call is TRBV9, the J call TRBJ1-6, with a weak D call TRBD1 (5 bases). This CDR3 comprises 15 residues. CDR1 and CDR2 from the germline V gene are SGDLS and YYNGEE. Trimming left V 3 bases short and J 9 bases short, with 16 bases between. The CDR3: CASSDTWGGFSPLHF. CDR3 nucleotides: TGTGCCAGCAGCGATACATGGGGGGGGTTTTCACCCCTCCACTTT.

This chain uses TRBV5-1 with TRBJ2-2; possible D gene TRBD2, 6 bases. V lost 4 bases to trimming and J lost 0 bases, with 10 bases between them. There are 15 residues in the CDR3. Germline assignment: CDR1 SGHRS and CDR2 YFSETQ. CDR3 region: CASSRSGANTGELFF. The DNA of the CDR3 is TGCGCCAGCAGCCGTAGCGGTGCGAACACCGGGGAGCTGTTTTTT.

This clone was seen once. The genes are TRBV9 and TRBJ2-2; D might be TRBD2 (7 bases). The germline V gene has CDR1 SGDLS and CDR2 YYNGEE. Trimming removed 4 bases from V and 1 base from J, with 17 bases in between. The CDR3 contains 17 residues. CDR3 residues: CASSRRGAGVNTGELFF. CDR3 DNA sequence: TGTGCCAGCAGCCGCAGGGGTGCGGGGGTGAACACCGGGGAGCTGTTTTTT.

The chain is built from TRBV2 and TRBJ2-1; D gene unclear. This CDR3 contains 12 residues. V lost 5 bases to trimming and J lost 9 bases, with 11 bases between them. The germline gives CDR1 SNHLY, CDR2 FYNNEI. CDR3 DNA: TGTGCCAGCAGTCTCGACGCGACTGAGCAGTTCTTC. It encodes CASSLDATEQFF.

The chain carries TRBV19 and TRBJ1-5, with D tentatively TRBD1 (6 bases). The CDR3 is 15 residues long. Trimming cost V 4 bases and J 1 base, with 11 bases left between them. Germline CDR1 LNHDA, CDR2 SQIVND (reference sequence). The CDR3 DNA sequence: TGTGCCAGTAGTAGTATGACAGGAAGCAATCAGCCCCAGCATTTT. This sequence encodes CASSSMTGSNQPQHF.

This clone was detected only once. The chain combines TRBV3-1 (or the pseudogene TRBV3-2) with TRBJ2-2; D is possibly TRBD1 (5 bases). The CDR3 is made up of 14 amino acids. V lost 5 bases, J lost 6 bases, and 13 bases lay in between. The germline gives CDR1 LGHDT, CDR2 YNNKEL (reference sequence). This chain's CDR3 is CASSASDKPGELFF. The CDR3 DNA reads as TGTGCCAGCAGCGCTTCGGACAAACCCGGGGAGCTGTTTTTT.

This clone was seen more than once but under ten times. The genes are TRBV3-1 (or the pseudogene TRBV3-2) and TRBJ2-3; D tentatively reads TRBD1 or TRBD2 (5 bases each). The CDR3 is 18 amino acids. The germline gives CDR1 LGHDT, CDR2 YNNKEL (reference sequence). Deletions cut 0 bases from V and 6 bases from J, with 22 bases between. The CDR3 DNA sequence: TGTGCCAGCAGCCAAGATGGGTTTAGGGGAGCATCGCAGGATACGCAGTATTTT. This codes for CASSQDGFRGASQDTQYF.

The rearrangement joins TRBV7-3 to TRBJ2-5; TRBD2 matches at 10 bases. Trimming at V came to 5 bases and at J to 1 base, leaving 1 base not matched to a gene. The length of the CDR3 is 14 residues. Germline V CDR1 and CDR2: SGHTA, FQGTGA. The CDR3 region has the DNA TGTGCCAGCAGCCAGCGGGGGGGCCAAGAGACCCAGTACTTC. Translating gives CASSQRGGQETQYF.

V and J are TRBV5-4 and TRBJ2-7, with TRBD1 matching over 10 bases. This CDR3 has 15 amino acids. V lost 7 bases and J lost 6; bases outside the gene matches: 13. The V gene's germline CDR1 is SGHNT and CDR2 YYREEE (reference sequence). The CDR3 region has the DNA TGTGCCAGCGGGCCCCGGACAGGGGGTTTCAGCGAGCAGTACTTC. It is translated as CASGPRTGGFSEQYF.

The V and J genes are TRBV4-3 and TRBJ1-4; the D gene is possibly TRBD1 (5 bases). The V end lost 1 base, the J end lost 8 bases, and 14 bases lay between the germline ends. CDR1 is LGHNA, CDR2 YSLEER, per germline. The CDR3 spans 15 residues. Here the CDR3 DNA reads TGCGCCAGCAGCCAAGGGTGGGCAGGGCAGGAAAAACTGTTTTTT. It encodes CASSQGWAGQEKLFF.

The rearrangement uses TRBV29-1 and TRBJ2-7; 7 bases are shared with TRBD1. The germline V gene encodes CDR1 SQVTM and CDR2 ANQGSEA. Unmatched junction bases numbered 9, after V lost 5 bases and J lost 2 bases. CDR3 size: 14 residues. Written as DNA, the CDR3 is TGCAGCGTTTCGACAGGGCCCCTACCCTACGAGCAGTACGTC. Its translation is CSVSTGPLPYEQYV.

This clone has just one count. This chain uses TRBV5-1 with TRBJ2-1; maybe TRBD2 (6 bases). Trimming removed 0 bases at V and 5 bases at J, with 21 bases between. The CDR3 consists of 18 residues. CDR1 and CDR2 (germline): SGHRS, YFSETQ. The DNA for the CDR3 is TGCGCCAGCAGCTTGGGGATGAGCGGGCCTGGTCATGACAATGAGCAGTTCTTC. It yields the protein CASSLGMSGPGHDNEQFF.

The chain joins TRBV19 to TRBJ2-3, with 9 bases fitting TRBD2. The germline gives CDR1 LNHDA, CDR2 SQIVND (reference sequence). V dropped 5 bases and J dropped 3; count of bases not matched to a gene: 9. The CDR3 extends over 16 amino acids. The CDR3 DNA sequence: TGTGCCAGTAGTCCCCAGGCGGGAGGGCCGACAGATACGCAGTATTTT. This gives the protein CASSPQAGGPTDTQYF.